This is a list of T cell receptor beta chains from one sample in a study of T cells in Graves' hyperthyroidism and ophthalmopathy. TCRdb fed the multiplex PCR reads into MiXCR, producing one record per CDR3 protein. The data show about 600,000 distinct CDR3 sequences, with 12% to 15% seen just once and 6.5% to 9% held by the top ten. Sequenced: blood. The receptor set was obtained from a young woman with Graves' ophthalmopathy. CDR3s include the opening cysteine and the closing phenylalanine or tryptophan. Fields, in order: V gene, D gene, J gene, clone size, CDR3 DNA, CDR3 protein. A D gene is named only where the DNA matches it firmly. The listing skips clone size in some rows; elsewhere it reads once, few, many or a size class.

V gene: TRBV7-8
D gene: TRBD2
J gene: TRBJ2-1
clone size: few
CDR3 DNA: TGTGCCAGCAGCCCAGGGCCTAGCGGGAGTAAAACGCAGTTCTTC
CDR3 protein: CASSPGPSGSKTQFF

V gene: TRBV27
D gene: TRBD1
J gene: TRBJ1-1
clone size: many
CDR3 DNA: TGTGCCAGCAGTTTCATGACAGGGATGAACACTGAAGCTTTCTTT
CDR3 protein: CASSFMTGMNTEAFF

V gene: TRBV20-1
D gene: -
J gene: TRBJ2-3
clone size: many
CDR3 DNA: TGCAGTGCTCCCACGACGGGCACAGATACGCAGTATTTT
CDR3 protein: CSAPTTGTDTQYF

V gene: TRBV27
D gene: TRBD2
J gene: TRBJ2-7
clone size: many
CDR3 DNA: TGTGCCAGCAGTTTATTGGGACTAGCGAGCTCCTACGAGCAGTACTTC
CDR3 protein: CASSLLGLASSYEQYF

V gene: TRBV29-1
D gene: -
J gene: TRBJ1-2
clone size: -
CDR3 DNA: TGCAGCGTTGCGCAGGGTGTTTTAGAAGGCTACACCTTC
CDR3 protein: CSVAQGVLEGYTF

V gene: TRBV7-2
D gene: -
J gene: TRBJ2-4
clone size: many
CDR3 DNA: TGTGCCAGCAGCTTCGGTATGGGAGCCGGGGGCCTAGCCAAAAACATTCAGTACTTC
CDR3 protein: CASSFGMGAGGLAKNIQYF

V gene: TRBV19
D gene: TRBD1
J gene: TRBJ1-2
clone size: few
CDR3 DNA: TGTGCCAGTAGTATAGTGGCAGGGGGCGTACGTGAAGGCTACACCTTC
CDR3 protein: CASSIVAGGVREGYTF

V gene: TRBV12-3/TRBV12-4
D gene: -
J gene: TRBJ1-6
clone size: many
CDR3 DNA: TGTGCCAGCAGTCTCCGGGACGGATCGGATAATTCACCCCTCCACTTT
CDR3 protein: CASSLRDGSDNSPLHF

V gene: TRBV7-8
D gene: TRBD1
J gene: TRBJ2-1
clone size: many
CDR3 DNA: TGTGCCAGCAGCTCGAAGCGGCAGGGGGCGAATTTGGAGCAGTTCTTC
CDR3 protein: CASSSKRQGANLEQFF

V gene: TRBV6-1
D gene: -
J gene: TRBJ2-3
clone size: many
CDR3 DNA: TGTGCCAGCAGTCAATACAGGGCAGATACGCAGTATTTT
CDR3 protein: CASSQYRADTQYF

V gene: TRBV2
D gene: TRBD1
J gene: TRBJ2-3
clone size: -
CDR3 DNA: TGTGCCAGCAGTTTATCCGGGACAGGGGCGGGAGATACGCAGTATTTT
CDR3 protein: CASSLSGTGAGDTQYF

V gene: TRBV19
D gene: -
J gene: TRBJ2-1
clone size: -
CDR3 DNA: TGTGCCAGTAGTATTCGGGGCCTCCGGGGGACCTACAATGAGCAGTTCTTC
CDR3 protein: CASSIRGLRGTYNEQFF

V gene: TRBV20-1
D gene: TRBD1
J gene: TRBJ2-7
clone size: -
CDR3 DNA: TGCAGTGCTCCCAGGACAGGGAACGGTTACGAGCAGTACTTC
CDR3 protein: CSAPRTGNGYEQYF

V gene: TRBV10-3
D gene: TRBD2
J gene: TRBJ2-1
clone size: many
CDR3 DNA: TGTGCCATCAGACCGGGACTAGACTACAATGAGCAGTTCTTC
CDR3 protein: CAIRPGLDYNEQFF

V gene: TRBV6-6
D gene: TRBD2
J gene: TRBJ2-7
clone size: many
CDR3 DNA: TGTGCCAGCAGTTACGGGGGACTAGCGGGAGAAGCCTACGAGCAGTACTTC
CDR3 protein: CASSYGGLAGEAYEQYF

V gene: TRBV11-2
D gene: TRBD2
J gene: TRBJ2-1
clone size: many
CDR3 DNA: TGTGCCAGCAGCCTGGGATTAGCGGGAGGCCCTTGGAATGAGCAGTTCTTC
CDR3 protein: CASSLGLAGGPWNEQFF

V gene: TRBV2
D gene: -
J gene: TRBJ1-2
clone size: many
CDR3 DNA: TGTGCCAGCAAACCAGGTTCCCGTTATGGCTACACCTTC
CDR3 protein: CASKPGSRYGYTF

V gene: TRBV19
D gene: -
J gene: TRBJ1-5
clone size: once
CDR3 DNA: TGTGCCAGTATGAGCCCAACTACAGGAGGCAATCAGCCCCAGCATTTT
CDR3 protein: CASMSPTTGGNQPQHF

V gene: TRBV30
D gene: TRBD1
J gene: TRBJ2-1
clone size: many
CDR3 DNA: TGTGCCTGGTCCGCGGGGGACAGGGGGTACAATGAGCAGTTCTTC
CDR3 protein: CAWSAGDRGYNEQFF

V gene: TRBV5-1
D gene: TRBD2
J gene: TRBJ2-1
clone size: many
CDR3 DNA: TGCGCCAGCAGCCCTGGACTAGCTAAGCCTGAGCAGTTCTTC
CDR3 protein: CASSPGLAKPEQFF

V gene: TRBV7-2
D gene: -
J gene: TRBJ2-7
clone size: many
CDR3 DNA: TGTGCCAGCAGCTCTCCCGGGACACCGAGCTCCTACGAGCAGTACTTC
CDR3 protein: CASSSPGTPSSYEQYF

V gene: TRBV5-6
D gene: TRBD2
J gene: TRBJ2-7
clone size: -
CDR3 DNA: TGTGCCAGCAGCTTGGGCCCTAGCGGGAGCCCCTACGAGCAGTACTTC
CDR3 protein: CASSLGPSGSPYEQYF

V gene: TRBV6-6
D gene: TRBD1
J gene: TRBJ2-1
clone size: many
CDR3 DNA: TGTGCCAGCAGTTACCCTAGGGACAGGGGGATCAGCAGTGAGCAGTTCTTC
CDR3 protein: CASSYPRDRGISSEQFF

V gene: TRBV12-5
D gene: TRBD2
J gene: TRBJ2-1
clone size: many
CDR3 DNA: TGTGCTAGTGGGAAGGTAGCGGGAGGTCTAGAGCAGTTCTTC
CDR3 protein: CASGKVAGGLEQFF

V gene: TRBV27
D gene: TRBD2
J gene: TRBJ2-2
clone size: -
CDR3 DNA: TGTGCCAGCAAAGACAAACTAGCGGTCGGCACCGGGGAGCTGTTTTTT
CDR3 protein: CASKDKLAVGTGELFF

V gene: TRBV12-3/TRBV12-4
D gene: -
J gene: TRBJ2-1
clone size: many
CDR3 DNA: TGTGCCAGCAGTCCCCGTGGGATAGCGGCATACAATGAGCAGTTCTTC
CDR3 protein: CASSPRGIAAYNEQFF

V gene: TRBV7-6
D gene: -
J gene: TRBJ2-5
clone size: -
CDR3 DNA: TGTGCCAGCAGCCGCTTACCGGCGCAGCGGGAAGAGACCCAGTACTTC
CDR3 protein: CASSRLPAQREETQYF

V gene: TRBV7-9
D gene: -
J gene: TRBJ2-1
clone size: many
CDR3 DNA: TGTGCCAGCAGCTCGCGGAAGGATGAGCAGTTCTTC
CDR3 protein: CASSSRKDEQFF